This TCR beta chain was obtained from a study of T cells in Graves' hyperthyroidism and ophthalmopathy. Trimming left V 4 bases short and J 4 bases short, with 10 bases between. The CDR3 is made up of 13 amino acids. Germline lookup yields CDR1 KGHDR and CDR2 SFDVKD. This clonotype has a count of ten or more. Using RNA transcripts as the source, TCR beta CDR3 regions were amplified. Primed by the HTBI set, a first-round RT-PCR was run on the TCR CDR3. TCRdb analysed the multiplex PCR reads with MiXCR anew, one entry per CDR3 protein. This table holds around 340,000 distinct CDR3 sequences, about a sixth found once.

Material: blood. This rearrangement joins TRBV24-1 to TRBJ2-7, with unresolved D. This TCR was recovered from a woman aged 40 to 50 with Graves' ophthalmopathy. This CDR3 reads CATSEEMGYEQYF. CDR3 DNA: TGTGCCACCAGTGAAGAAATGGGGTACGAGCAGTACTTC.